A selection of T cell receptor beta chains follows, all from one sample in a study of Ad26.COV2.S vaccination and SARS-CoV-2 variants. This table comes from immunoSEQ multiplex PCR, and its TCRdb copy is limited to in-frame clones, with some not included. The profile covers about 350,000 clones, with around 92% appearing a single time and 3% to 4% taken by the ten largest. Sequences were derived from peripheral blood, sampled after recovery from COVID-19. The receptors originated from a human donor who had recovered from COVID-19. The CDR3 runs from the conserved cysteine through the conserved F or W. The order of the fields is clone size, D gene, J gene, V gene, CDR3 DNA, CDR3 protein. The D gene is left open where the match is weak. The size of a clone is reported for some rows only, either as once, few or many, or as a class for expanded clones.

>once|TRBD1|TRBJ2-1|TRBV9
TGTGCCAGCAGCGTAGGGGGACAGCCAGGTAACAATGAGCAGTTCTTC
CASSVGGQPGNNEQFF
>.|.|TRBJ1-2|TRBV6-5
TGTGCCAGCAGGCCGGCGGGGGGCGCAAATGGCTACACCTTC
CASRPAGGANGYTF
>.|.|TRBJ2-1|TRBV2
TGTGCCAGCAGGCCCTTTCTAGCTAATGAGCAGTTCTTC
CASRPFLANEQFF
>.|TRBD1|TRBJ1-2|TRBV6-1
TGTGCCAGCAGTGAACGACAGGGGATAGGTGGCTACACCTTC
CASSERQGIGGYTF
>.|.|TRBJ2-2|TRBV7-3
TGTGCCAGCAGCTTAAACGGGGGTAGATCTACGGGGGAGCTGTTTTTT
CASSLNGGRSTGELFF
>.|.|TRBJ1-5|TRBV29-1
TGCAGCGTTGAAGTAGCGGCAGGGGGCAATCAGCCCCAGCATTTT
CSVEVAAGGNQPQHF
>few|.|TRBJ1-2|TRBV5-4
TGTGCCAGCAGCTTGTACGATAACTATGGCTACACCTTC
CASSLYDNYGYTF
>.|TRBD1|TRBJ1-5|TRBV19
TGTGCCAGTAGTACAATAGGTGGCCAGGGGGCTAGGCAGCCCCAGCATTTT
CASSTIGGQGARQPQHF
>.|.|TRBJ1-2|TRBV5-6
TGTGCCAGCAGCTTGGCACAGGCTAACTATGGCTACACCTTC
CASSLAQANYGYTF
>.|.|TRBJ1-5|TRBV10-3
TGTGCCATCAGTGGGGGGGGGAGTCACAATCAGCCCCAGCATTTT
CAISGGGSHNQPQHF
>.|.|TRBJ1-1|TRBV9
TGTGCCAGCAGCGTAGTCCGGGGGGAAACTGAAGCTTTCTTT
CASSVVRGETEAFF
>.|.|TRBJ1-2|TRBV7-9
TGTGCCAGCAGCTTAGGCCTGGGAAAGGATGGCTACACCTTC
CASSLGLGKDGYTF
>.|TRBD1|TRBJ2-7|TRBV27
TGTGCCAGCAGTCTACTGAGGGGACAGGGACTCTACGAGCAGTACTTC
CASSLLRGQGLYEQYF
>.|TRBD2|TRBJ2-1|TRBV7-8
TGTGCCAGCAGCTTAGGTGCTAGCGGGGGACTACGAAACAATGAGCAGTTCTTC
CASSLGASGGLRNNEQFF
>.|.|TRBJ1-3|TRBV6-2/TRBV6-3
TGTGCCAGCAGCAGAAACACCATATATTTT
CASSRNTIYF
>.|TRBD2|TRBJ2-1|TRBV2
TGTGCCAGCAGTGGTGCAATAGCGGGGGGCCGTAGCTCCTACAATGAGCAGTTCTTC
CASSGAIAGGRSSYNEQFF
>.|TRBD1|TRBJ1-4|TRBV4-3
TGCGCCAGCAGCCAAGGCCAGGGGGCTGAAAAACTGTTTTTT
CASSQGQGAEKLFF
>once|.|TRBJ2-1|TRBV6-1
TGTGCCAGCAACGAAGACAACTACAATGAGCAGTTCTTC
CASNEDNYNEQFF
>.|.|TRBJ1-1|TRBV18
TGTGCCAGCTCACCACAGGGGGGGGACACTGAAGCTTTCTTT
CASSPQGGDTEAFF
>.|TRBD2|TRBJ2-3|TRBV12-5
TGTGCTAGTGGTTTGCCCCTGACTAGCGTTACGCAGTATTTT
CASGLPLTSVTQYF
>once|TRBD2|TRBJ2-2|TRBV7-2
TGTGCCAGCAGCCAACCATTTGGACTAGCGGGGGCGAACACCGGGGAGCTGTTTTTT
CASSQPFGLAGANTGELFF
>.|.|TRBJ2-1|TRBV7-9
TGTGCCAGCAGCCTACCGTATCGACTAGGGGGGACCGACAATGAGCAGTTCTTC
CASSLPYRLGGTDNEQFF
>.|TRBD1|TRBJ2-7|TRBV6-6
TGTGCCAGCCATACAGGGGTACGCGAGCAGTACTTC
CASHTGVREQYF
>.|.|TRBJ1-1|TRBV6-2/TRBV6-3
TGTGCCAGCAGTGCCCCGGGGAGTACTGAAGCTTTCTTT
CASSAPGSTEAFF
>.|TRBD1|TRBJ2-3|TRBV5-4
TGTGCCAGCAGCTTGATGGGACAGTTTTTGTATTTT
CASSLMGQFLYF
>.|.|TRBJ1-6|TRBV6-1
TGTGCCAGCAGTGAAGTGTGGTACTCCCTCCACTTT
CASSEVWYSLHF
>.|.|TRBJ2-7|TRBV10-1
TGCGCCAGCAGTGAGGTGCAGTATTCTTACGAGCAGTACTTC
CASSEVQYSYEQYF
>.|.|TRBJ1-1|TRBV6-5
TGTGCCAGCAGTTGGTCCCGGTCGCATAACACTGAAGCTTTCTTT
CASSWSRSHNTEAFF
>.|.|TRBJ1-2|TRBV21-1
TGTGCCAGCAGCGAAACCCCGGGACGGAATTATGGCTACACCTTC
CASSETPGRNYGYTF
>.|.|TRBJ1-3|TRBV5-4
TGTGCCAGCAGAACAAGGGAGGCTGGAAACACCATATATTTT
CASRTREAGNTIYF
>.|TRBD2|TRBJ2-2|TRBV4-1
TGCGCCAGCAGCCATATAGCGGGGGTGAAGGGGGAGCTGTTTTTT
CASSHIAGVKGELFF